The 17 T cell receptor beta chains below all came from one sample that was sequenced in a study of blood T cell repertoires in COVID-19. Assay used: immunoSEQ multiplex PCR; TCRdb lists only in-frame clones, some missing. The sample has some 150,000 clones; about 80% are singletons. The material sequenced was peripheral blood. The receptor source for this set is a man between 60 and 75 years old with acute or convalescent COVID-19.

As regards this clone: This sample also contains other DNA sequences that code for the same CDR3. This chain uses TRBV7-6 with TRBJ1-5; a weak D match, TRBD1 (5 bases). Per the germline V gene, CDR1 is SGHVS and CDR2 is FNYEAQ. This CDR3 comprises 15 residues. V gave up 5 bases and J gave up 0 bases, with 11 bases separating them. The CDR3 coding sequence is TGTGCCAGCAGCCCGGGGGGTCTTAGCAATCAGCCCCAGCATTTT. The encoded protein is CASSPGGLSNQPQHF. Using reference TRBV7-6 and TRBJ1-5 for the parts outside the CDR3, the full variable domain is GAGVSQSPRYKVTKRGQDVALRCDPISGHVSLYWYRQALGQGPEFLTYFNYEAQQDKSGLPNDRFSAERPEGSISTLTIQRTEQRDSAMYRCASSPGGLSNQPQHFGDGTRLSIL.

This clone was counted a few times. The gene calls are TRBV18 and TRBJ2-7, with TRBD2 matching 16 bases. The CDR3 is 16 amino acids. Germline V gene lookup returns CDR1 KGHSH and CDR2 LQKENI. The trim removed 6 bases at V and 7 bases at J, leaving 9 bases unmatched. The CDR3 here is CASSPGTSGRAEEQYF. The DNA for the CDR3 is TGTGCCAGCTCCCCGGGGACTAGCGGGAGGGCCGAGGAGCAGTACTTC.

V is TRBV28 and J is TRBJ1-5; 7 nucleotides match TRBD1. The germline CDR1 and CDR2 sequences are MDHEN and SYDVKM. The CDR3 has 15 residues. V shed 7 bases and J 1 base; nucleotides not matched to a gene: 7. The CDR3 nucleotides are TGTGCCAGCAAGGGGGCGGGCGGGAGCAATCAGCCCCAGCATTTT. Translated, it gives CASKGAGGSNQPQHF.

The chain recombines TRBV2 with TRBJ1-5; possibly TRBD1 for D (6 bases). V gave up 2 bases and J gave up 7 bases, with 12 bases separating them. Germline V gene lookup returns CDR1 SNHLY and CDR2 FYNNEI. This CDR3 region has 14 residues. The CDR3 loop is CASSEQGTGQPQHF. The CDR3, as DNA: TGTGCCAGCAGTGAACAGGGGACCGGGCAGCCCCAGCATTTT.

This chain uses TRBV5-4 with TRBJ2-5; TRBD1 is a possible D gene (7 bases). V lost 3 bases to trimming and J lost 5 bases, with 17 bases between them. Germline V gene sequence: CDR1 SGHNT, CDR2 YYREEE (reference sequence). The CDR3 runs 15 residues. CDR3 sequence (DNA): TGTGCCAGCAGCTCCCAGGGGGGCCCAAGTGAGACCCAGTACTTC. Translating it yields CASSSQGGPSETQYF.

V is TRBV24-1 and J is TRBJ2-1, with 14 bases fitting TRBD2. CDR3 length: 17 residues. Germline CDR1 and CDR2: KGHDR and SFDVKD. V lost 4 bases to trimming and J lost 4 bases; unmatched junction nucleotides: 5. The CDR3 sequence is CATSDSGTSGGYNEQFF. CDR3 in DNA: TGTGCCACCAGTGACTCCGGGACTAGCGGGGGATACAATGAGCAGTTCTTC.

As concerns this clone: Additional DNA sequences in this sample encode the identical CDR3. The V call is TRBV6-5, the J call TRBJ2-7; tentative D call: TRBD2 (5 bases). This CDR3 is built from 11 residues. V gave up 6 bases and J gave up 6 bases, with 9 bases separating them. CDR1 MNHEY and CDR2 SVGAGI come from the germline V gene. The CDR3 here is CASSLAAEQYF. The DNA for the CDR3 is TGTGCCAGCAGCCTAGCTGCCGAGCAGTACTTC.

CDR3 protein: CATSRAPGGRETQYF. For the CDR3, the DNA is TGTGCCACCAGCAGAGCCCCCGGGGGGCGTGAGACCCAGTACTTC. The chain has TRBV15 and TRBJ2-5; tentatively, D is TRBD2 (7 bases). This CDR3 has 15 residues. The V and J ends lost 1 base and 5 bases respectively, with 14 bases between them. From germline, CDR1 is LNHNV and CDR2 YYDKDF (reference sequence).

This chain joins TRBV24-1 and TRBJ2-7; 8 bases are a match to TRBD1. The V gene end was trimmed by 1 base and the J gene end by 2 bases; junction bases not matched to a gene: 15. The germline CDR1 and CDR2 sequences are KGHDR and SFDVKD. The CDR3 length is 19 residues. The CDR3 sequence: CATSDLGRGLGSGTYEQYF. Here the CDR3 DNA reads TGTGCCACCAGTGATTTAGGCAGGGGGCTGGGTAGCGGCACCTACGAGCAGTACTTC.

The table lists this clone with a count of one. The CDR3 DNA is TGTGCCACCAGCCCACGGGGGGATGAGCAGTTCTTC. Translation: CATSPRGDEQFF. The chain joins TRBV15 to TRBJ2-1; 7 nucleotides agree with TRBD2. This CDR3 comprises 12 residues. Germline V gene sequence: CDR1 LNHNV, CDR2 YYDKDF (reference sequence). Losses at the gene ends were 5 bases for V and 8 bases for J; bases not matched to a gene: 3. The entire variable domain, with the rest obtained from reference TRBV15 and TRBJ2-1, is as follows: DAMVIQNPRYQVTQFGKPVTLSCSQTLNHNVMYWYQQKSSQAPKLLFHYYDKDFNNEADTPDNFQSRRPNTSFCFLDIRSPGLGDTAMYLCATSPRGDEQFFGPGTRLTVL.

The J gene is TRBJ2-7, the V gene TRBV27; 7 nucleotides match TRBD2. The germline CDR1 and CDR2 sequences are MNHEY and SMNVEV (reference sequence). The CDR3 extends over 15 amino acids. J lost 2 bases, V lost 6 bases, and 10 bases had no gene match. The chain's CDR3 is CASSPKASGPYEQYF. The CDR3, as DNA: TGTGCCAGCAGCCCCAAGGCTAGCGGTCCCTACGAGCAGTACTTC.

V gene TRBV9 combines with J gene TRBJ2-5; 8 nucleotides align to TRBD1. Looked up from germline, CDR1 is SGDLS and CDR2 is YYNGEE. This CDR3 contains 14 residues. Losses at the gene ends were 2 bases for V and 4 bases for J; bases not matched to a gene: 4. As DNA, the CDR3 is TGTGCCAGCAGCGTGGGAGACAGGGGAGAGACCCAGTACTTC. Translating it yields CASSVGDRGETQYF.

The chain combines TRBV7-3 with TRBJ1-2; 8 positions match TRBD1. Germline V CDR1 and CDR2: SGHTA, FQGTGA. V lost 5 bases to trimming and J lost 5 bases; unmatched junction nucleotides: 4. There are 13 residues in the CDR3. The CDR3 DNA is TGTGCCAGCAGCCCTGACAGGGGATATGGCTACACCTTC. Protein sequence: CASSPDRGYGYTF.

J is TRBJ1-6 and V is TRBV5-4, with D possibly matching TRBD1 (5 bases). CDR3 length equals 15 residues. V was clipped by 4 bases and J by 1 base, with 9 bases between them. Germline CDR1 and CDR2: SGHNT and YYREEE (reference sequence). CDR3 loop: CASSQDRSYNSPLHF. The DNA of the CDR3 is TGTGCCAGCAGCCAAGACAGATCCTATAATTCACCCCTCCACTTT.

As DNA, the CDR3 is TGCGCCAGCAGCCCGGGGTCCCACGTAAACACTGAAGCTTTCTTT. Translated: CASSPGSHVNTEAFF. V is TRBV4-3 and J is TRBJ1-1, with D hard to call. CDR3 length equals 15 residues. The V gene's germline CDR1 is LGHNA and CDR2 YSLEER. V gave up 4 bases and J gave up 2 bases, with 14 bases separating them.

The chain carries TRBV28 and TRBJ2-5; a weak D match, TRBD1 (6 bases). The V gene's germline CDR1 is MDHEN and CDR2 SYDVKM. The CDR3 contains 11 residues. Trimming stripped 8 bases from V and 5 bases from J, with 9 bases between. CDR3 sequence: CASQGLETQYF. The CDR3 coding sequence is TGTGCCAGCCAGGGGTTGGAGACCCAGTACTTC.

The chain joins TRBV6-4 to TRBJ2-1, with 12 bases identical to TRBD2. Germline loops: CDR1 MRHNA, CDR2 SNTAGT. CDR3 length equals 14 residues. The V segment lost 4 bases and the J segment 8 bases; nucleotides outside the gene matches: 3. The DNA of the CDR3 is TGTGCCAGCAGTGCTAGCGGGGGGGCCTATGAGCAGTTCTTC. Translated, it gives CASSASGGAYEQFF.